The rows below give T cell receptor beta chains drawn from one sample of a study of cytomegalovirus exposure and HLA in healthy donors. Assay used: immunoSEQ multiplex PCR; TCRdb lists only in-frame clones, some missing. Recorded for this sample: some 130,000 clones. The sample was PBMCs. The receptors originated from a woman aged 40-49 years in good health and CMV-seropositive. The CDR3 runs from the conserved cysteine through the conserved F or W. The order of the fields is D gene, J gene, V gene, CDR3 protein, CDR3 DNA. D genes are given only for firm matches.

D gene: TRBD2
J gene: TRBJ2-5
V gene: TRBV18
CDR3 protein: CASSPRSSGRGETQYF
CDR3 DNA: TGTGCCAGCTCACCACGGTCTAGCGGGAGAGGGGAGACCCAGTACTTC

D gene: TRBD2
J gene: TRBJ2-2
V gene: TRBV30
CDR3 protein: CAWRGLAGELFF
CDR3 DNA: TGTGCCTGGAGGGGACTAGCCGGGGAGCTGTTTTTT

D gene: TRBD1
J gene: TRBJ1-2
V gene: TRBV19
CDR3 protein: CASNDGQGAQGYTF
CDR3 DNA: TGTGCCAGTAACGACGGACAGGGGGCGCAGGGCTACACCTTC

D gene: .
J gene: TRBJ2-1
V gene: TRBV19
CDR3 protein: CASSIDAGGAYNEQFF
CDR3 DNA: TGTGCCAGTAGTATAGACGCAGGAGGGGCCTACAATGAGCAGTTCTTC

D gene: TRBD2
J gene: TRBJ2-6
V gene: TRBV7-3
CDR3 protein: CASSLNPAGTGANVLTF
CDR3 DNA: TGTGCCAGCAGCTTAAACCCAGCGGGAACCGGGGCCAACGTCCTGACTTTC

D gene: .
J gene: TRBJ2-7
V gene: TRBV5-4
CDR3 protein: CASSLGDNIGHEQYF
CDR3 DNA: TGTGCCAGCAGCTTGGGGGACAATATAGGTCACGAGCAGTACTTC

D gene: TRBD2
J gene: TRBJ2-3
V gene: TRBV4-1
CDR3 protein: CASSQLAGTDTQYF
CDR3 DNA: TGCGCCAGCAGCCAACTAGCGGGCACAGATACGCAGTATTTT

D gene: .
J gene: TRBJ1-4
V gene: TRBV4-3
CDR3 protein: CASSQDYDGLPGEKLFF
CDR3 DNA: TGCGCCAGCAGCCAAGACTATGACGGACTCCCCGGAGAAAAACTGTTTTTT

D gene: .
J gene: TRBJ2-7
V gene: TRBV19
CDR3 protein: CASSTQVSSYEQYF
CDR3 DNA: TGTGCCAGTAGTACACAGGTTTCCTCCTACGAGCAGTACTTC

D gene: TRBD1
J gene: TRBJ1-1
V gene: TRBV6-5
CDR3 protein: CASRRQGGTEAFF
CDR3 DNA: TGTGCCAGCAGGCGGCAGGGGGGCACTGAAGCTTTCTTT

D gene: TRBD1
J gene: TRBJ2-1
V gene: TRBV27
CDR3 protein: CASSSGTGSYNEQFF
CDR3 DNA: TGTGCCAGCAGTTCCGGGACAGGGTCCTACAATGAGCAGTTCTTC

D gene: TRBD2
J gene: TRBJ2-7
V gene: TRBV7-8
CDR3 protein: CASSPGLGVYEQYF
CDR3 DNA: TGTGCCAGCAGCCCCGGACTAGGGGTTTACGAGCAGTACTTC

D gene: .
J gene: TRBJ1-5
V gene: TRBV28
CDR3 protein: CASRVQVNQPQHF
CDR3 DNA: TGTGCCAGCAGAGTACAGGTCAATCAGCCCCAGCATTTT

D gene: TRBD2
J gene: TRBJ2-1
V gene: TRBV10-3
CDR3 protein: CAIGAGRGYNEQFF
CDR3 DNA: TGTGCCATCGGAGCCGGGAGGGGATACAATGAGCAGTTCTTC

D gene: TRBD1
J gene: TRBJ1-5
V gene: TRBV6-1
CDR3 protein: CASSGTQGRTQPQHF
CDR3 DNA: TGTGCCAGCAGTGGGACACAGGGGAGGACTCAGCCCCAGCATTTT

D gene: TRBD1
J gene: TRBJ2-2
V gene: TRBV4-1
CDR3 protein: CASSQDLQFRGLGTGELFF
CDR3 DNA: TGCGCCAGCAGCCAGGATTTACAATTCAGGGGGCTGGGGACCGGGGAGCTGTTTTTT

D gene: TRBD2
J gene: TRBJ2-7
V gene: TRBV7-2
CDR3 protein: CASSLGGSKAYEQYF
CDR3 DNA: TGTGCCAGCAGCTTAGGCGGGAGTAAGGCCTACGAGCAGTACTTC

D gene: .
J gene: TRBJ2-1
V gene: TRBV5-4
CDR3 protein: CASSSNKAGQYNEQFF
CDR3 DNA: TGTGCCAGCAGCTCAAACAAGGCGGGCCAGTACAATGAGCAGTTCTTC

D gene: .
J gene: TRBJ2-7
V gene: TRBV28
CDR3 protein: CASSAPGGSSYEQYF
CDR3 DNA: TGTGCCAGCAGTGCCCCCGGAGGGAGCTCCTACGAGCAGTACTTC

D gene: .
J gene: TRBJ2-1
V gene: TRBV7-3
CDR3 protein: CASSFEALNNNEQFF
CDR3 DNA: TGTGCCAGCAGCTTTGAGGCCCTCAATAACAATGAGCAGTTCTTC

D gene: .
J gene: TRBJ2-6
V gene: TRBV5-5
CDR3 protein: CASSFFQGGGANVLTF
CDR3 DNA: TGTGCCAGCAGCTTTTTTCAGGGGGGAGGGGCCAACGTCCTGACTTTC

D gene: TRBD1
J gene: TRBJ1-6
V gene: TRBV6-1
CDR3 protein: CASRWDSDNSPLHF
CDR3 DNA: TGTGCCAGCAGGTGGGACAGCGATAATTCACCCCTCCACTTT

D gene: .
J gene: TRBJ2-3
V gene: TRBV14
CDR3 protein: CASSQATFGTQYF
CDR3 DNA: TGTGCCAGCAGCCAAGCGACATTCGGTACGCAGTATTTT

D gene: .
J gene: TRBJ2-7
V gene: TRBV20-1
CDR3 protein: CSANFDNEQYF
CDR3 DNA: TGCAGTGCTAACTTCGACAACGAGCAGTACTTC

D gene: .
J gene: TRBJ2-2
V gene: TRBV5-1
CDR3 protein: CASSLAGSNTGELFF
CDR3 DNA: TGCGCCAGCAGCTTGGCGGGATCGAACACCGGGGAGCTGTTTTTT

D gene: .
J gene: TRBJ2-3
V gene: TRBV27
CDR3 protein: CASSLLWAGFTDTQYF
CDR3 DNA: TGTGCCAGCAGTTTACTGTGGGCAGGCTTCACAGATACGCAGTATTTT

D gene: TRBD1
J gene: TRBJ1-5
V gene: TRBV7-8
CDR3 protein: CASSLRGGPDSNQPQHF
CDR3 DNA: TGTGCCAGCAGCCTGCGAGGGGGCCCAGATAGCAATCAGCCCCAGCATTTT